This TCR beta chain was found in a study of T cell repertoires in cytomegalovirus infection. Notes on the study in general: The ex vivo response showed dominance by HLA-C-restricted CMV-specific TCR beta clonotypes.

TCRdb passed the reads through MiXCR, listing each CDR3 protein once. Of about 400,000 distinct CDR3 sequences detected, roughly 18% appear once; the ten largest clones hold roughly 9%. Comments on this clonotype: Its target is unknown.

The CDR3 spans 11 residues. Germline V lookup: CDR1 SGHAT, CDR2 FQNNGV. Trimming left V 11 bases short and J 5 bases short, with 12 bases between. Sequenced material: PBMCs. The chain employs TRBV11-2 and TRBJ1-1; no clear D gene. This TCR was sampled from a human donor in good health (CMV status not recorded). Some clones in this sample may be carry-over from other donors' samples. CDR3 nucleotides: TGTGCCGAGCTCCGGGGTACTGAAGCTTTCTTT. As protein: CAELRGTEAFF.